The 21 T cell receptor beta chains given below trace back to one sample, sequenced in a study of early T cells in non-severe SARS-CoV-2 infection. TCRdb passed the 5' RACE reads through MiXCR, listing each CDR3 protein once. The sample lists 70,000 to 90,000 distinct CDR3 sequences, approximately 11% occurring once. The specimen was whole blood. These receptors all stem from an adult who was a healthcare worker with PCR-confirmed SARS-CoV-2 infection or an uninfected control (not recorded which).

The chain's CDR3 is CASSLAAYRLAGRQFF. Here the CDR3 DNA reads TGTGCCAGCAGCTTAGCAGCCTACAGACTAGCGGGTAGGCAGTTCTTC. V is TRBV7-2 and J is TRBJ2-1; 10 bases are a match to TRBD2. The germline CDR1 and CDR2 sequences are SGHTA and FQGNSA. V lost 0 bases to trimming and J lost 12 bases; unmatched junction nucleotides: 11. The CDR3 contains 16 residues.

The sample holds a few counts of this clonotype. This rearrangement joins TRBV6-4 to TRBJ1-5, with D perhaps TRBD1 (6 bases). The CDR3 covers 12 residues. Between the trimmed V and J ends, which lost 7 bases and 12 bases, there was a span of 16 bases. CDR1 MRHNA and CDR2 SNTAGT come from the germline V gene. The CDR3 DNA sequence: TGTGCCAGCACCCCCGGGGGCCCAAGCCAGCATTTT. Encoded protein: CASTPGGPSQHF.

V gene TRBV7-2 combines with J gene TRBJ2-5; D uncertain. V lost 1 base and J lost 5, with 5 bases in between. Germline assignment: CDR1 SGHTA and CDR2 FQGNSA. The length of the CDR3 is 12 residues. The CDR3 here is CASSLDPETQYF. DNA for the CDR3: TGTGCCAGCAGCTTAGATCCCGAGACCCAGTACTTC.

This clonotype occurred many times. The CDR3 coding sequence is TGTGCCAGCAGCCAAAGGGGCCCCAGGGGGGTTTACGGCTACACCTTC. As protein: CASSQRGPRGVYGYTF. V usage is TRBV4-2 and J usage is TRBJ1-2, with 7 positions matching TRBD1. Germline loops: CDR1 LGHNA, CDR2 YNFKEQ. CDR3 length equals 16 residues. V was clipped by 2 bases and J by 8 bases; unmatched bases: 14.

This clonotype was recorded a few times. The genes are TRBV16 and TRBJ1-5; TRBD1 might be the D (5 bases). CDR3 length: 12 amino acids. Per germline, CDR1 KGHSY and CDR2 FQNENV. Trimming cost V 0 bases and J 13 bases, with 10 bases left between them. The CDR3, as DNA: TGTGCCAGCAGCCAATCGGGGCGGGATCAGCATTTT. Translated, it gives CASSQSGRDQHF.

This clonotype was seen a handful of times. The rearrangement uses TRBV4-1 and TRBJ2-5; 12 nucleotides line up with TRBD1. The V gene end was trimmed by 1 base and the J gene end by 5 bases; junction bases not matched to a gene: 5. This CDR3 is built from 16 residues. The germline CDR1 and CDR2 sequences are MGHRA and YSYEKL. The CDR3 is CASSQGDRGRGETQYF. CDR3 in DNA: TGCGCCAGCAGCCAAGGGGACAGGGGGCGAGGGGAGACCCAGTACTTC.

This clonotype has just a few counts. The V gene is TRBV4-3, the J gene TRBJ1-3; 9 nucleotides line up with TRBD1. There are 16 residues in the CDR3. The junction had 3 bases not matched to a gene; V was cut back by 1 base and J by 2 bases. Germline CDR1 LGHNA, CDR2 YSLEER. For the CDR3, the DNA is TGCGCCAGCAGCCAAGTGGGGGACAGGGCTGGAAACACCATATATTTT. Its translation is CASSQVGDRAGNTIYF.

This clonotype was counted many times. J is TRBJ1-3 and V is TRBV16; no clear D gene. This CDR3 has 15 residues. The germline V and J ends were trimmed by 0 bases and 4 bases, with 10 bases remaining between them. Germline V CDR1 and CDR2: KGHSY, FQNENV. This chain's CDR3 is CASSQSSGQGNTIYF. DNA for the CDR3: TGTGCCAGCAGCCAATCATCCGGGCAAGGAAACACCATATATTTT.

In this sample, this clonotype turned up many times. V is TRBV20-1 and J is TRBJ2-1, with 7 bases matching TRBD1. The germline V gene encodes CDR1 DFQATT and CDR2 SNEGSKA (reference sequence). The CDR3 runs to 14 residues. V dropped 5 bases and J dropped 4; count of bases not matched to a gene: 8. Here the CDR3 reads CSAVRDSLYNEQFF. DNA for the CDR3: TGCAGTGCTGTAAGGGACAGCTTATACAATGAGCAGTTCTTC.

The chain has TRBV11-2 and TRBJ2-7; D gene uncertain. Germline-derived CDR1 and CDR2 are SGHAT and FQNNGV. Trimming shortened V by 4 bases and J by 1 base, and 11 bases separated the two germline ends. The CDR3 length is 14 residues. The CDR3 spells CASSWAGPSYEQYF. CDR3 coding DNA: TGTGCCAGCAGCTGGGCCGGGCCATCCTACGAGCAGTACTTC.

This clonotype was seen many times. The CDR3 sequence: CASSTTGSGEQFF. The CDR3 DNA reads as TGTGCCAGCAGCACAACAGGGTCGGGTGAGCAGTTCTTC. The genes are TRBV11-2 and TRBJ2-1; D is perhaps TRBD1 (6 bases). Germline lookup yields CDR1 SGHAT and CDR2 FQNNGV. V gave up 5 bases and J gave up 9 bases, with 14 bases separating them. The CDR3 is 13 amino acids. Supplemented by reference TRBV11-2 and TRBJ2-1, the full variable domain reads EAGVAQSPRYKIIEKRQSVAFWCNPISGHATLYWYQQILGQGPKLLIQFQNNGVVDDSQLPKDRFSAERLKGVDSTLKIQPAKLEDSAVYLCASSTTGSGEQFFGPGTRLTVL.

There are many counts of this clonotype. The chain carries TRBV7-9 and TRBJ2-7; no definite D call. Germline assignment: CDR1 SEHNR and CDR2 FQNEAQ (reference sequence). The CDR3 contains 13 residues. V lost 4 bases, J lost 5 bases, and 12 bases lay in between. CDR3 protein: CASSSTPSHEQYF. CDR3 bases: TGTGCCAGCAGCTCCACGCCGAGCCACGAGCAGTACTTC.

The table lists this clonotype with many counts. The chain has TRBV20-1 and TRBJ2-7; D is unresolved. Germline V gene sequence: CDR1 DFQATT, CDR2 SNEGSKA (reference sequence). The CDR3 spans 15 residues. V was shortened by 3 bases and J by 3 bases, with 18 bases between the two germline ends. For the CDR3, the DNA is TGCAGTGCTAGTACGGGCTTCGAAATGAACTACGAGCAGTACTTC. The encoded protein is CSASTGFEMNYEQYF.

In this sample, this clonotype turned up a few times. Written as DNA, the CDR3 is TGTGCCAGCAGTTCTAATGGGGGTAGAGCTGAAGCTTTCTTT. Residues: CASSSNGGRAEAFF. The V and J genes are TRBV27 and TRBJ1-1, with D maybe TRBD1 (5 bases). Germline V gene lookup returns CDR1 MNHEY and CDR2 SMNVEV (reference sequence). The CDR3 covers 14 residues. Trimming removed 4 bases at V and 6 bases at J, with 15 bases between.

The chain couples TRBV3-1 to TRBJ1-2, with D possibly TRBD1 on 6 matching bases. Germline-derived CDR1 and CDR2 are LGHDT and YNNKEL (reference sequence). The CDR3 runs to 14 residues. Trimming cost V 0 bases and J 2 bases, with 7 bases left between them. The CDR3 DNA reads TGTGCCAGCAGCCAAGAAGGGGGGAACTATGGCTACACCTTC. Its translation is CASSQEGGNYGYTF.

J is TRBJ2-3 and V is TRBV5-1, with 12 nucleotides matching TRBD2. Trimming at V came to 4 bases and at J to 3 bases, leaving 3 bases not matched to a gene. Looked up from germline, CDR1 is SGHRS and CDR2 is YFSETQ. The CDR3 is made up of 15 amino acids. The CDR3 loop is CASSPGLAGTDTQYF. Here the CDR3 DNA reads TGCGCCAGCAGCCCAGGACTAGCGGGGACAGATACGCAGTATTTT.

This clonotype showed up just a few times. The rearrangement uses TRBV5-1 and TRBJ2-7, with TRBD1 identical over 7 bases. Trimming took 3 bases from V and 3 from J; bases not matched to a gene: 12. CDR1 and CDR2 (germline): SGHRS, YFSETQ. CDR3 length equals 16 residues. CDR3 amino acids: CASSSPRGGALYEQYF. The CDR3 DNA reads TGCGCCAGCAGCTCCCCCCGAGGGGGCGCTCTCTACGAGCAGTACTTC. The whole variable domain, remainder taken from reference TRBV5-1 and TRBJ2-7, is KAGVTQTPRYLIKTRGQQVTLSCSPISGHRSVSWYQQTPGQGLQFLFEYFSETQRNKGNFPGRFSGRQFSNSRSEMNVSTLELGDSALYLCASSSPRGGALYEQYFGPGTRLTVT.

This clonotype was found many times. This chain connects TRBV29-1 to TRBJ2-4; weak D call: TRBD1 (5 bases). The germline gives CDR1 SQVTM, CDR2 ANQGSEA. The CDR3 covers 17 residues. The V end lost 1 base, the J end lost 0 bases, and 16 bases lay between the germline ends. CDR3 amino acids: CSVEGSGIPLAKNIQYF. DNA for the CDR3: TGCAGCGTTGAAGGATCAGGGATACCCTTAGCCAAAAACATTCAGTACTTC.

Comments on this clonotype: The conserved final phenylalanine or tryptophan is absent from the CDR3, which likely points to a read error. The chain carries TRBV2 and TRBJ1-1, with a tentative D call TRBD1 (5 bases). V was pared by 1 base and J by 5 bases, with 11 bases between. CDR1 is SNHLY and CDR2 is FYNNEI in the germline V gene. CDR3 length: 14 amino acids. The chain's CDR3 is CASSEVRGATEAFI. The CDR3 DNA reads as TGTGCCAGCAGTGAAGTAAGGGGTGCGACTGAAGCTTTCATT.

The chain recombines TRBV30 with TRBJ2-1; 10 nucleotides align to TRBD2. The V gene's germline CDR1 is GTSNPN and CDR2 SVGIG (reference sequence). This CDR3 spans 14 amino acids. J lost 7 bases, V lost 8 bases, and 11 bases had no gene match. CDR3 sequence reads: CAGRTSGSSNEQFF. The CDR3 coding sequence is TGTGCCGGCCGGACTAGCGGTTCCTCTAATGAGCAGTTCTTC.

This clonotype was found a few times. The chain is built from TRBV2 and TRBJ2-7; TRBD1 matches 9 bases. The CDR3 spans 12 residues. J gave up 5 bases and V 4 bases, and 0 bases lay outside the gene matches. CDR1 and CDR2 from the germline V gene are SNHLY and FYNNEI. The CDR3: CASSGQGDEQYF. CDR3 nucleotide sequence: TGTGCCAGCAGTGGACAGGGGGACGAGCAGTACTTC.